This T cell receptor beta chain was sequenced during a study of OX40 agonist ivuxolimab in advanced cancers. Produced via immunoSEQ multiplex PCR; TCRdb's table is partial and in-frame only. The table records about 21,000 clones, 86% of them present only once. Germline V gives CDR1 MGHDK, CDR2 SYGVNS. The ends were cut back, 6 bases at V and 8 bases at J, with 19 bases in the middle. The CDR3 runs to 14 residues. The input for sequencing was CD4+ or CD8+ T cells sorted from blood, taken in a trial of the OX40 agonist ivuxolimab. The sequence was obtained from an adult with an advanced solid tumor such as melanoma, head and neck, liver or kidney cancer. The chain has TRBV25-1 and TRBJ1-1; tentative D call: TRBD1 (5 bases). The CDR3 DNA is TGTGCCAGCAGCTTCGCCGGGACTCAAAAGGAAGCTTTCTTT. This gives the protein CASSFAGTQKEAFF.